This TCR beta chain was documented in a study of blood T cell repertoires in COVID-19. Study-level information: COVID-19 samples from acute and convalescent phases originated in the United States, Italy and Spain. Sources were T cells, B-cell-depleted T cells, or PBMCs; the material itself was cDNA or gDNA.

Original processing notes: It was from reference gene primer amplification that nucleated cell counts were estimated. Generated by immunoSEQ multiplex PCR, the TCRdb table keeps only in-frame clones and is missing some. That table furnishes V, J and clone size, whereas the DNA furnished D and trimming. Of 110,000 to 150,000 clones in the sample, about 90% were seen once. V trimming: 8 bases; J trimming: 4 bases; junction bases outside the gene matches: 6. Per the germline V gene, CDR1 is SEHNR and CDR2 is FQNEAQ (reference sequence). This CDR3 region has 13 residues. The TCR originated in a woman aged 60-75 years with acute or convalescent COVID-19. Specimen: peripheral blood. The V and J genes are TRBV7-9 and TRBJ1-1, with TRBD1 matching over 8 bases. The CDR3 spells CASGTGGSTEAFF. DNA for the CDR3: TGTGCCAGCGGTACAGGGGGTTCCACTGAAGCTTTCTTT. Variable domain in full (rest from reference TRBV7-9 and TRBJ1-1): DTGVSQNPRHKITKRGQNVTFRCDPISEHNRLYWYRQTLGQGPEFLTYFQNEAQLEKSRLLSDRFSAERPKGSFSTLEIQRTEQGDSAMYLCASGTGGSTEAFFGQGTRLTVV.